The T cell receptor beta chain under discussion was sequenced for a study of blood T cell repertoires in COVID-19. Study as a whole: Researchers got acute and convalescent COVID-19 samples from the United States, Italy and Spain. Nucleic acid was either cDNA or gDNA, and it came from T cells, B-cell-depleted T cells, or PBMCs.

The CDR3 sequence is 15 residues long. V was clipped by 4 bases and J by 4 bases; unmatched bases: 9. Germline CDR1 reads ENHRY; CDR2 reads SYGVKD. Original methodology: Counts of nucleated cells, estimated from reference gene primer amplification, were obtained. Some clones are missing from TCRdb's copy, which holds only in-frame ones; the method was immunoSEQ multiplex PCR. D and trimming come from the DNA, and the V and J calls and clone size come from that table. The table includes 52,000 or so clones, roughly 83% detected once. Sequencing was done on a sample of peripheral blood. This TCR was recovered from a man aged 65-85 years with active COVID-19. The chain is built from TRBV10-3 and TRBJ1-2; 7 nucleotides align to TRBD1. CDR3 region: CAISGSTGESYGYTF. The CDR3 region has the DNA TGTGCCATCAGTGGCTCTACAGGGGAGAGCTATGGCTACACCTTC.